A selection of T cell receptor beta chains follows, all from one sample in a study of vaccination effects on CD4 cells after COVID-19. TCRdb's copy holds only in-frame clones and misses some; the assay was immunoSEQ multiplex PCR. Of tens of thousands of clones in the sample, approximately 60% were seen once. Their antigen targets remain unknown. Material: CD4+ T cells from PBMCs cultured without peptide, obtained before COVID-19 vaccination. The receptor set was obtained from a human donor who received a COVID-19 vaccine. Each CDR3 is given with its conserved first and last residue. The D gene is left open where the match is weak. The listing skips clone size in some rows; elsewhere it reads once, few, many or a size class.

j_gene	abundance	d_gene	v_gene	CDR3nt	CDR3aa
TRBJ1-5	.	.	TRBV5-1	TGCGCCAGCAGCCCCCTTCAGGGTAGCAATCAGCCCCAGCATTTT	CASSPLQGSNQPQHF
TRBJ2-7	few	.	TRBV7-6	TGTGCCAGCAGCTTAGGGTTAGGCGCTACGCCTTACTTC	CASSLGLGATPYF
TRBJ2-7	.	.	TRBV6-6	TGTGCCGCCAGGGGGACTACCTACGAGCAGTACTTC	CAARGTTYEQYF
TRBJ2-7	.	.	TRBV2	TGTGCCAGCAGTCCACAGGGTACCAACGAGCAGTACTTC	CASSPQGTNEQYF
TRBJ2-3	.	TRBD2	TRBV19	TGTGCCAGTAGTTATAGACCGGGACTAGTATCAGATACGCAGTATTTT	CASSYRPGLVSDTQYF
TRBJ2-2	.	.	TRBV29-1	TGCAGCGTTGTGGTGGTGGAGGGCGGGGAGCTGTTTTTT	CSVVVVEGGELFF
TRBJ1-4	.	TRBD1	TRBV4-1	TGCGCCAGCAGCCAAGGGGACAGGGGGCGTTCGGGCGAAAAACTGTTTTTT	CASSQGDRGRSGEKLFF
TRBJ2-7	few	.	TRBV12-5	TGTGCTAGTGTTCGAACAGGAGGAACCTACGAGCAGTACTTC	CASVRTGGTYEQYF
TRBJ2-5	.	.	TRBV5-1	TGCGCCAGCAGCTTGGATCCGGGAAACCAAGAGACCCAGTACTTC	CASSLDPGNQETQYF
TRBJ2-5	.	.	TRBV5-6	TGTGCCAGCAGCTTCGGGCTAGCTTCCGTTTTGGAGACCCAGTACTTC	CASSFGLASVLETQYF
TRBJ2-1	.	TRBD1	TRBV2	TGTGCCAGCATATTGTTCCTGGGACAGAGCAATGAGCAGTTCTTC	CASILFLGQSNEQFF
TRBJ2-2	few	.	TRBV4-1	TGCGCCAGCAGCCAAGTAAGGCTAGTAGGGGGGGGGAACACCGGGGAGCTGTTTTTT	CASSQVRLVGGGNTGELFF
TRBJ2-7	once	.	TRBV5-4	TGTGCCAGCAGCTTGCTAGGCGGGGTACCCTACGAGCAGTACTTC	CASSLLGGVPYEQYF
TRBJ2-2	.	TRBD2	TRBV6-4	TGTGCCAGCACTAGCGGGAATCTCGCCGGGGAGCTGTTTTTT	CASTSGNLAGELFF
TRBJ1-5	.	.	TRBV27	TGTGCCAGCAGCTGGGAAGGACGGGCAGGTCAGCCCCAGCATTTT	CASSWEGRAGQPQHF
TRBJ1-1	.	TRBD1	TRBV3-1/TRBV3-2	TGTGCCAGCAGCCACTGGACAGGGAAGGAGAACACTGAAGCTTTCTTT	CASSHWTGKENTEAFF
TRBJ1-5	.	.	TRBV5-1	TGCGCCAGCAGCTTGGCCGGGAGAAATCAGCCCCAGCATTTT	CASSLAGRNQPQHF
TRBJ1-4	.	.	TRBV24-1	TGTGCCACCAGTGACCCCCCTGGGACGGGTAATGAAAAACTGTTTTTT	CATSDPPGTGNEKLFF
TRBJ1-5	.	.	TRBV19	TGTGCCAGTAGTTACGACGGGGTTAGCAATCAGCCCCAGCATTTT	CASSYDGVSNQPQHF
TRBJ1-5	.	.	TRBV19	TGTGCCAGTAGTATAGGGACCCAGCACAATCAGCCCCAGCATTTT	CASSIGTQHNQPQHF
TRBJ2-2	.	TRBD2	TRBV7-7	TGTGCCAGCAGCTTAGGGATAGCGGGGGCCCTACGCCCGGACACCGGGGAGCTGTTTTTT	CASSLGIAGALRPDTGELFF
TRBJ2-2	.	.	TRBV3-1/TRBV3-2	TGTGCCAGCAGCCCCGGGGGGACAACGAACACCGGGGAGCTGTTTTTT	CASSPGGTTNTGELFF
TRBJ1-1	.	.	TRBV6-5	TGTGCCAGCAGTTACTCTAAGGGACTCCTGGCTTTCTTT	CASSYSKGLLAFF
TRBJ2-5	.	.	TRBV19	TGTGCCAGTAGTAGAGTTATTGGCAGGGGCCACCAAGAGACCCAGTACTTC	CASSRVIGRGHQETQYF
TRBJ1-1	few	.	TRBV2	TGTGCCAGCAGTGTTCTCGGGGGATACACTGAAGCTTTCTTT	CASSVLGGYTEAFF
TRBJ1-5	few	.	TRBV18	TGTGCCAGCTCACCACAATCAAGCCGGGACTATAATCAGCCCCAGCATTTT	CASSPQSSRDYNQPQHF
TRBJ2-3	.	TRBD2	TRBV25-1	TGTGCCAGCAGTGAGGGGAGCGGGGGGGCGACAGATACGCAGTATTTT	CASSEGSGGATDTQYF
TRBJ1-5	few	TRBD1	TRBV19	TGTGCCAGTAGTTGGGGGGTAGGGCAGGGGGCAATTCAGCCCCAGCATTTT	CASSWGVGQGAIQPQHF
TRBJ1-1	.	.	TRBV15	TGTGCCACCAGCAGAGATGAGTTTGGCCAGGGAAACACTGAAGCTTTCTTT	CATSRDEFGQGNTEAFF
TRBJ2-1	.	TRBD2	TRBV7-2	TGTGCCAGCACAACGGGTAGCGGGAGTTCTAATGAGCAGTTCTTC	CASTTGSGSSNEQFF
TRBJ1-4	.	.	TRBV10-3	TGTGCCATCAAGGTTGCAACTAATGAAAAACTGTTTTTT	CAIKVATNEKLFF
TRBJ1-6	few	.	TRBV11-3	TGTGCCAGCAGCTTATCTGGACAGCCACCTTCACCCCTCCACTTT	CASSLSGQPPSPLHF
TRBJ2-2	few	.	TRBV28	TGTGCCAGCAGTTCTTTTTGGGGACCCGCGAACACCGGGGAGCTGTTTTTT	CASSSFWGPANTGELFF
TRBJ1-3	few	.	TRBV5-1	TGCGCCAGCAGCTTGGGGGGGCCGCTCTCTGGAAACACCATATATTTT	CASSLGGPLSGNTIYF
TRBJ1-3	few	TRBD1	TRBV19	TGTGCCAGCCTCCCAGGGGGCAGGGGAAACACCATATATTTT	CASLPGGRGNTIYF
TRBJ2-7	.	.	TRBV29-1	TGCAGCGTTGCGACAGGCGTCGCCTCCTACGAGCAGTACTTC	CSVATGVASYEQYF
TRBJ1-3	few	TRBD1	TRBV5-1	TGCGCCAGCAGCCAAACATCCGGGACAGCTGGAAACACCATATATTTT	CASSQTSGTAGNTIYF
TRBJ2-5	.	TRBD2	TRBV15	TGTGCCACCAGCAGAGAACTAGCGGGGGCTGAGACCCAGTACTTC	CATSRELAGAETQYF
TRBJ2-7	few	TRBD1	TRBV19	TGTGCCAGCAGGGACAGAAGGGGGCCGTCCGAGCAGTACTTC	CASRDRRGPSEQYF
TRBJ2-2	few	TRBD1	TRBV10-3	TGTGCCATCAGTGAGGTTAGACAGGGGGTGCGCACCGGGGAGCTGTTTTTT	CAISEVRQGVRTGELFF
TRBJ2-3	.	TRBD2	TRBV5-1	TGCGCCAGCAGCTTGACGATAGCGGGGAGCACAGATACGCAGTATTTT	CASSLTIAGSTDTQYF
TRBJ1-2	few	TRBD1	TRBV3-1/TRBV3-2	TGTGCCAGCAACCAGCCGGGACAGGGGTCCTATGGCTACACCTTC	CASNQPGQGSYGYTF
TRBJ2-1	.	.	TRBV7-2	TGTGCCAGCAGCTTAGGGGGCAGGGCGAGGGATGAGCAGTTCTTC	CASSLGGRARDEQFF
TRBJ1-2	.	.	TRBV5-1	TGCGCCAGCAGCTTGGGACAGGTTGGAGTGGGCTACACCTTC	CASSLGQVGVGYTF
TRBJ2-7	.	.	TRBV2	TGTGCCAGCAGTGCAGACTACAGCTCCTACGAGCAGTACTTC	CASSADYSSYEQYF